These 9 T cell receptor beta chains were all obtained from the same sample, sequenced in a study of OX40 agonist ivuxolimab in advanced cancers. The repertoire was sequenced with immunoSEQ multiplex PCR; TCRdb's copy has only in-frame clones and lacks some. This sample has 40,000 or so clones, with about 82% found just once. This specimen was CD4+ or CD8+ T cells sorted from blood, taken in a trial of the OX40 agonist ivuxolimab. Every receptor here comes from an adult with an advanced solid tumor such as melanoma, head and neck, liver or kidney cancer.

The DNA of the CDR3 is TGTGCCAGCAGCTTGGGGAATGCCTACCAAGAGACCCAGTACTTC. This sequence encodes CASSLGNAYQETQYF. The chain links TRBV7-3 to TRBJ2-5; D unresolved. The CDR3 spans 15 residues. Germline V gene sequence: CDR1 SGHTA, CDR2 FQGTGA. With 3 bases removed from V and 0 bases from J, the gap between germline ends came to 11 bases.

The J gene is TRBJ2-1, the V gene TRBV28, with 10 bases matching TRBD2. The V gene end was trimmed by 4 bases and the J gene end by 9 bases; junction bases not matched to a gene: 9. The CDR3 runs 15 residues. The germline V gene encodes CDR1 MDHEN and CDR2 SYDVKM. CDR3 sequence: CASSSSGGALFEQFF. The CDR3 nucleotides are TGTGCCAGCAGTTCGAGCGGGGGGGCCTTGTTTGAGCAGTTCTTC. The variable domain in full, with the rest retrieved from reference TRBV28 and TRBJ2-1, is DVKVTQSSRYLVKRTGEKVFLECVQDMDHENMFWYRQDPGLGLRLIYFSYDVKMKEKGDIPEGYSVSREKKERFSLILESASTNQTSMYLCASSSSGGALFEQFFGPGTRLTVL.

The CDR3 loop is CASSRFAGTYEQYF. CDR3 nucleotide sequence: TGTGCCAGCAGCCGTTTTGCAGGGACCTACGAGCAGTACTTC. The rearrangement links TRBV7-6 to TRBJ2-5; the D gene is possibly TRBD1 (5 bases). The DNA end is a closer match to TRBJ2-7, so the J assignment may be wrong. CDR1 is SGHVS and CDR2 is FNYEAQ in the germline V gene. The length of the CDR3 is 14 residues.

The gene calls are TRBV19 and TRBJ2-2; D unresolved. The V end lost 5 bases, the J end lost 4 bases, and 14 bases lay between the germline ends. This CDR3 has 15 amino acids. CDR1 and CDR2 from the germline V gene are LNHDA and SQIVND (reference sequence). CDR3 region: CASSLLTETTGELFF. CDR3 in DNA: TGTGCCAGTAGTCTACTGACCGAAACCACCGGGGAGCTGTTTTTT.

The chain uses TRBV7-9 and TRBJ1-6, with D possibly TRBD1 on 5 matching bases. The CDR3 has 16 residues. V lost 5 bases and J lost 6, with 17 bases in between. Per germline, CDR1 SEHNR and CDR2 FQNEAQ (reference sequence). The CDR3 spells CASSRDLLSVNSPLHF. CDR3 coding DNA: TGTGCCAGCAGCCGGGACCTCTTAAGCGTTAATTCACCCCTCCACTTT.

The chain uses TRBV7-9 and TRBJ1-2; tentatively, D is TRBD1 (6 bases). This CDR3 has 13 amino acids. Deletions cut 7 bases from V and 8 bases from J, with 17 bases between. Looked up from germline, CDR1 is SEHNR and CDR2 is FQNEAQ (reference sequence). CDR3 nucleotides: TGTGCCAGCATATCCTCAGGGGTGGACGGCTACACCTTC. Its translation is CASISSGVDGYTF.

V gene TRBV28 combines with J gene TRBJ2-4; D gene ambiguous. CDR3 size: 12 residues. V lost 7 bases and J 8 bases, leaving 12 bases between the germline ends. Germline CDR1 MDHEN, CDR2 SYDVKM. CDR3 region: CASMARRDIQYF. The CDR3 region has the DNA TGTGCCAGCATGGCCAGAAGGGACATTCAGTACTTC.

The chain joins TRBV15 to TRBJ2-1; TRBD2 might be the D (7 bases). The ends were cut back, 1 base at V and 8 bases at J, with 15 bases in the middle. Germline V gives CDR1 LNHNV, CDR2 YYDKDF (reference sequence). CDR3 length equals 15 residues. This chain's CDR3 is CATSRVRGGLDEQFF. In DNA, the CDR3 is TGTGCCACCAGCAGAGTAAGGGGGGGCTTGGATGAGCAGTTCTTC.

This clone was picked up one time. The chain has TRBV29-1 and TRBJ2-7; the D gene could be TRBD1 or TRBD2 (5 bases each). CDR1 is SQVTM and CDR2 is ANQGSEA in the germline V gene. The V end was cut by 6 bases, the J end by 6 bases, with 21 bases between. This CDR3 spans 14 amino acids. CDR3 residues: CSVERTVGTGEQYF. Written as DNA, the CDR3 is TGCAGCGTAGAAAGAACGGTGGGGACCGGCGAGCAGTACTTC.